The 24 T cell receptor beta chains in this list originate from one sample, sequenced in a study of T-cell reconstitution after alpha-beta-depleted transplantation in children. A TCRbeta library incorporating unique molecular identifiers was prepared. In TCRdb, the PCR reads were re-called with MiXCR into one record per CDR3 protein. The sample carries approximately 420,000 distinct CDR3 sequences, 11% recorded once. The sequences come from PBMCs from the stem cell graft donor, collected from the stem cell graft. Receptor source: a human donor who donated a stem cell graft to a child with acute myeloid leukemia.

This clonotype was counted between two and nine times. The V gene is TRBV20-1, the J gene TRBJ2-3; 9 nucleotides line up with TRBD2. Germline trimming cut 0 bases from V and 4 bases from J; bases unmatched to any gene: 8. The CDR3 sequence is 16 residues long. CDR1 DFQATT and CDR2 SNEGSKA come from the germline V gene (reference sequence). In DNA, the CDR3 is TGCAGTGCTAGAGATGAAGGCGGGGGGGCCCCAGATACGCAGTATTTT. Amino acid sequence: CSARDEGGGAPDTQYF.

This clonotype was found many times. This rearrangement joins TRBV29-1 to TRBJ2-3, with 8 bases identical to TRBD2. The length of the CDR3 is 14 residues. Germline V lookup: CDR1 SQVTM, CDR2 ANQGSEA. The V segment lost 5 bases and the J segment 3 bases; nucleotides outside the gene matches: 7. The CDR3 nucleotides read TGCAGCGTTCTAGCGGGCCCAAAAACAGATACGCAGTATTTT. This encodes CSVLAGPKTDTQYF.

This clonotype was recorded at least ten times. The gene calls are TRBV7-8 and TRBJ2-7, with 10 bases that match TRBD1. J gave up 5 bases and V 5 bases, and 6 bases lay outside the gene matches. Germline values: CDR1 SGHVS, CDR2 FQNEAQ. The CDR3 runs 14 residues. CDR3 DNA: TGTGCCAGCAGCAAAGCGGACAGGGGGAACGAGCAGTACTTC. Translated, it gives CASSKADRGNEQYF.

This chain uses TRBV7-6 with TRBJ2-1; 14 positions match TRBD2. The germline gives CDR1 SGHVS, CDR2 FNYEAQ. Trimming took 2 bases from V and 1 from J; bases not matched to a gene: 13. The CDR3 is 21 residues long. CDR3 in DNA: TGTGCCAGCAGCTTATCGCGTTCCGGACTAGCGGGAGGTCGTTCCTACAATGAGCAGTTCTTC. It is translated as CASSLSRSGLAGGRSYNEQFF.

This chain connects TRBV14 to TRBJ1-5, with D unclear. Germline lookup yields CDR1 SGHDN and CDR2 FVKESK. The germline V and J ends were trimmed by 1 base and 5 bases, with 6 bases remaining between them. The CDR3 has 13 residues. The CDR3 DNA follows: TGTGCCAGCAGCCAAGGTTCGGATCAGCCCCAGCATTTT. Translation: CASSQGSDQPQHF.

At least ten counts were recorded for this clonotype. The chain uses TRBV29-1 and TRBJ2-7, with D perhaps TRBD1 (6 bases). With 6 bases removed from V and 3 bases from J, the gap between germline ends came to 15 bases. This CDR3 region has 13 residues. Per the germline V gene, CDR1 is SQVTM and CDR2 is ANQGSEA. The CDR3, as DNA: TGCAGCGTGACCCTGACAGGCTTCTACGAGCAGTACTTC. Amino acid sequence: CSVTLTGFYEQYF.

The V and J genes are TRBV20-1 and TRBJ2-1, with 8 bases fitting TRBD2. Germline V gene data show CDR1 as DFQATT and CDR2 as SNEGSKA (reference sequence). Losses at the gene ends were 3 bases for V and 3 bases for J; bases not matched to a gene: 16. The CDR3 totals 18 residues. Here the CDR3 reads CSASPLAGVEWLYNEQFF. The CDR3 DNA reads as TGCAGTGCTAGTCCCCTAGCGGGTGTCGAATGGCTCTACAATGAGCAGTTCTTC.

CDR3 sequence (DNA): TGCAGCTTTAAGACCGACCCCACAGATACGCAGTATTTT. As protein: CSFKTDPTDTQYF. The rearrangement links TRBV29-1 to TRBJ2-3; D gene uncertain. There are 13 residues in the CDR3. Trimming pared 8 bases from V and 2 bases from J, leaving 14 bases between. Germline-derived CDR1 and CDR2 are SQVTM and ANQGSEA.

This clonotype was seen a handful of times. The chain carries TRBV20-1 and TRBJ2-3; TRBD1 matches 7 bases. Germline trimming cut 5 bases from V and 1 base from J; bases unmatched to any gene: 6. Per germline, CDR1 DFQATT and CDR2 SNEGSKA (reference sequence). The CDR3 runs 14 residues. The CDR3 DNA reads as TGCAGTGCTGGGAACAGGGGACGCACAGATACGCAGTATTTT. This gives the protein CSAGNRGRTDTQYF.

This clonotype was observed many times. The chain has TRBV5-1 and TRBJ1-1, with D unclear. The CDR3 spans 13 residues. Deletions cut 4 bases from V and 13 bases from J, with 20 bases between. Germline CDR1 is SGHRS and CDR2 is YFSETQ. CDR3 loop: CASSRSPREDGFF. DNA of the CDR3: TGCGCCAGCAGCCGCAGCCCTCGGGAGGACGGTTTCTTT.

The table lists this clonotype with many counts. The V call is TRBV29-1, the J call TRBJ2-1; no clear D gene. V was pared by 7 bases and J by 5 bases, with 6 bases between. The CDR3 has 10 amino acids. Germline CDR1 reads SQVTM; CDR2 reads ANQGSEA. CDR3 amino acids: CSGANNEQFF. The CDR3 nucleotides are TGCAGCGGAGCAAACAATGAGCAGTTCTTC.

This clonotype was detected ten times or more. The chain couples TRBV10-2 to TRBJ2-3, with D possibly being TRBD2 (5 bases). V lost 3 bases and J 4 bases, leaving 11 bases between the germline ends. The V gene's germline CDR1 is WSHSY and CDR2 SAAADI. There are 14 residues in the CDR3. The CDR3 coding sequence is TGCGCCAGCAGTGAACTAGGAAGCGCAGATACGCAGTATTTT. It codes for CASSELGSADTQYF.

The CDR3 region has the DNA TGCGCCAGCAGCCAAGATCAGGTGACCCAGTACTTC. The encoded protein is CASSQDQVTQYF. This chain links TRBV4-1 with TRBJ2-5; no firm D call. The germline CDR1 and CDR2 sequences are MGHRA and YSYEKL. The ends were cut back, 0 bases at V and 7 bases at J, with 6 bases in the middle. This CDR3 has 12 amino acids.

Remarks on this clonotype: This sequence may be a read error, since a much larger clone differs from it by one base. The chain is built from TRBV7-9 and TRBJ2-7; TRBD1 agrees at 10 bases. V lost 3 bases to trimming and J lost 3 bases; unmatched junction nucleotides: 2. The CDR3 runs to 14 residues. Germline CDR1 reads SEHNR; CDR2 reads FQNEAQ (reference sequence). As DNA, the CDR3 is TGTGCCAGCAGCTTGGGACAGGGGATCTACGAGCAGTACTTC. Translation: CASSLGQGIYEQYF.

CDR3 protein: CASSLGQSSQETQYF. For the CDR3, the DNA is TGTGCCAGCAGCTTAGGGCAGTCGAGCCAAGAGACCCAGTACTTC. The chain combines TRBV11-2 with TRBJ2-5; D is ambiguous. This CDR3 contains 15 residues. The germline V gene encodes CDR1 SGHAT and CDR2 FQNNGV. Trimming stripped 1 base from V and 1 base from J, with 10 bases between.

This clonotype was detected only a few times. This CDR3 reads CASSSPGFWEQFF. CDR3 nucleotides: TGTGCCAGCAGCTCACCGGGGTTCTGGGAGCAGTTCTTC. The chain has TRBV5-6 and TRBJ2-1; weak D call: TRBD2 (5 bases). CDR1 is SGHDT, CDR2 YYEEEE, per germline. There are 13 residues in the CDR3. The V gene lost 3 bases and the J gene lost 10 bases, with 14 bases spanning the gap.

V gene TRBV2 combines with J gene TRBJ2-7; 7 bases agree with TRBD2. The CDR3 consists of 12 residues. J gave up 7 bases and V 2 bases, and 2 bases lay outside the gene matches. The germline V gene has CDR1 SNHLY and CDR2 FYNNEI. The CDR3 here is CASSERGGEQYV. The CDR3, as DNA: TGTGCCAGCAGTGAAAGGGGAGGGGAGCAGTACGTC.

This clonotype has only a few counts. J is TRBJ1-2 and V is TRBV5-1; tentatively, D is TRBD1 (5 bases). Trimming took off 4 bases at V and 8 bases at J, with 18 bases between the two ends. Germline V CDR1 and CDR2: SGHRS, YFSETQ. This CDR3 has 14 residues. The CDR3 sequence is CASSAFGQGGGYTF. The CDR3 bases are TGCGCCAGCAGCGCCTTCGGACAAGGCGGCGGCTACACCTTC.

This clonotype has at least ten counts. Here the CDR3 DNA reads TGTGCCAGCAGCCGGGACAGGGGAATATCCACTGAAGCTTTCTTT. Translated, it gives CASSRDRGISTEAFF. The chain carries TRBV7-2 and TRBJ1-1, with TRBD1 matching over 10 bases. There are 15 residues in the CDR3. Trimming took 5 bases from V and 4 from J; bases not matched to a gene: 7. Looked up from germline, CDR1 is SGHTA and CDR2 is FQGNSA.

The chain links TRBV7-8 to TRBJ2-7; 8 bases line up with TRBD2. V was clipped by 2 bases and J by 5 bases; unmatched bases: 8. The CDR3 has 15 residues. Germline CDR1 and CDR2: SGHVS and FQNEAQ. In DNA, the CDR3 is TGTGCCAGCAGCTTAAGGTCTAGCGGGTTCGACGAGCAGTACTTC. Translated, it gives CASSLRSSGFDEQYF.

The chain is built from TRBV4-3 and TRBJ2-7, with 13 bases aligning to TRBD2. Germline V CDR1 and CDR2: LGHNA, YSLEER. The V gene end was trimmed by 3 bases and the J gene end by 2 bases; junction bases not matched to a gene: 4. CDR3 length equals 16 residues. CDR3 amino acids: CASSQTSGRQAYEQYF. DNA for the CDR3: TGCGCCAGCAGCCAGACTAGCGGGAGGCAAGCCTACGAGCAGTACTTC.

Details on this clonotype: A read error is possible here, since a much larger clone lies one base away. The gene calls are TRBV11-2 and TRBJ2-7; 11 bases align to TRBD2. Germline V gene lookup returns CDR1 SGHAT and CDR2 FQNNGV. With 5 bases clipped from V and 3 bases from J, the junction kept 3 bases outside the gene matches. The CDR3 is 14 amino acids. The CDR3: CASSHTSGSYEQYF. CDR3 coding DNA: TGTGCCAGCAGCCACACTAGCGGGAGCTACGAGCAGTACTTC.

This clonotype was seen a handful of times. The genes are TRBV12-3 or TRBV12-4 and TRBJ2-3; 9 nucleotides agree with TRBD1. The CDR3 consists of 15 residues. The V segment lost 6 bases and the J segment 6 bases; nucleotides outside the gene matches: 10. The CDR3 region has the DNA TGTGCCAGCAGAAATGGACAGGGGCTTCACGATACGCAGTATTTT. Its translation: CASRNGQGLHDTQYF.

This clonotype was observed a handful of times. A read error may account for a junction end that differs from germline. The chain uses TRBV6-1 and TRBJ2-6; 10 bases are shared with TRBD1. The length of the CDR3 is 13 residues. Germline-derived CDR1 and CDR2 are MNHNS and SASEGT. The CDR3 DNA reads TGTGCCAGCGGAAGACAGGGGGCCAACGGCCTGACTTTC. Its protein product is CASGRQGANGLTF.